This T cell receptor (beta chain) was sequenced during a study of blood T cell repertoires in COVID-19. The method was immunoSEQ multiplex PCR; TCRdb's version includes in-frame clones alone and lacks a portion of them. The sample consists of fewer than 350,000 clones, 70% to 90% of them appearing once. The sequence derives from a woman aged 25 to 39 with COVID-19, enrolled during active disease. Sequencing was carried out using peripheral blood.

The CDR3 nucleotides are TGTGCCAGTTGGACCCAGGGTGTGAACACTGAAGCTTTCTTT. Translating it yields CASWTQGVNTEAFF. The chain has TRBV19 and TRBJ1-1; perhaps TRBD1 as D (5 bases). V shed 8 bases and J shed 0 bases, with 13 bases lying between them. CDR3 length equals 14 residues. Germline V lookup: CDR1 LNHDA, CDR2 SQIVND (reference sequence).